This entry is about one T cell receptor beta chain. Its antigen has not been determined. Per-base qualities were not stored, and no clone one base away is much larger. According to the study, the label for this sample's time point signals: pre-treatment baseline. Blood samples were taken at two points: before treatment (T0) and at week 3 (W3), which came after the first cycle of checkpoint blockade. Except for a couple of patients with rapid clinical progression, response was assessed 12 weeks after the first infusion by RECIST 1.1; disease control meant complete response, partial response or stable disease. Patients were excluded for prior systemic cancer treatment, concomitant immunosuppressant therapy or synchronous other active malignancies. Bulk PBMC and plasma cell-free DNA were both sequenced for TCR beta so that circulating cells and T cell turnover could be tracked. PBMC were isolated from blood with Lymphoprep and SepMate tubes, followed by red cell lysis. QIAamp DNA Blood Mini kits were used to extract DNA from PBMC and sorted T cell subsets.

This entry belongs to a study of blood T cell dynamics during melanoma immunotherapy (dated by TCRdb to 2020 to 2022). In the study overall: All patients had metastatic melanoma and were given first-line pembrolizumab or nivolumab plus ipilimumab as standard of care in the United Kingdom. To find early correlates of response, peripheral T cell receptor repertoires were profiled in metastatic melanoma patients before and after one cycle of checkpoint inhibitor therapy. Consecutive patients formed a training cohort, and a further independent group of patients from the same centre was pooled into an external validation set. The paper's findings and limits, for the study overall: The study was unable to establish whether the T cell clones driving the repertoire changes were melanoma-specific or instead reflected general immune activation. The relatively small sample size was acknowledged as potentially limiting generalization of the results. A bifurcated reorganization of the PBMC repertoire at W3, with increased clonality or increased diversity, was observed in patients who later achieved disease control, unlike in progressors.

For CDR1 and CDR2, the germline V gene lists SGHRS and YFSETQ. V is clipped by 3 bases and J by 1 base, and the sequence between their germline boundaries is 10 bases long. Reading from cysteine to phenylalanine, the CDR3 counts 14 amino acids. The DNA shown is the 42-base CDR3, in frame from base 1. A fixed 350 ng of DNA was loaded for every bulk PBMC sample. TCR beta CDR3 sequences were amplified from genomic DNA using the immunoSEQ TCRb Assay kit according to manufacturer instructions. The KAPA Library Quantification Kit for Illumina platforms was used to quantify pooled libraries by qPCR. Pooled libraries were sequenced on an Illumina NextSeq 500, clustered at roughly 0.6-1.2 pM. The authors' analysis ran thus. Analysis of the TCR data relied on immunoSEQ ANALYZER and the R LymphoSeq package. A rearrangement efficiency score was calculated as productive divided by the sum of productive and non-productive CDR3 sequences. Clonality was measured with the Gini coefficient and diversity with the Renyi index at alpha=1, and both measures were compared pairwise between timepoints within each patient. Clonal relatedness used an edit distance of 3, and repertoire similarity used the Bhattacharyya coefficient, both computed in LymphoSeq. To classify response, a linear discriminant analysis based on week-3 changes in clonality and diversity was built with the R MASS and caret packages. The table was pulled from immuneACCESS by TCRdb, which kept in-frame rearrangements only. Such tables lose some clones; where checked, under half of the loss comes from unresolved V genes, and the rest has no known cause. V and J calls and clone size are those listed in that table; D and trimming were worked out from the DNA. In all, the sample holds about 10,000 clones, and about 87% of those were seen once. Jointly, the top ten make up 10% of the sample.

The TCR comes from a human donor with melanoma. This chain joins TRBV5-1 to TRBJ1-1, with no confident D gene call. The sample consisted of blood, taken from a patient treated with checkpoint blockade. The DNA reads TGCGCCAGCAGCTCCGCGGCCGGGAACACTGAAGCTTTCTTT. It is translated as CASSSAAGNTEAFF.